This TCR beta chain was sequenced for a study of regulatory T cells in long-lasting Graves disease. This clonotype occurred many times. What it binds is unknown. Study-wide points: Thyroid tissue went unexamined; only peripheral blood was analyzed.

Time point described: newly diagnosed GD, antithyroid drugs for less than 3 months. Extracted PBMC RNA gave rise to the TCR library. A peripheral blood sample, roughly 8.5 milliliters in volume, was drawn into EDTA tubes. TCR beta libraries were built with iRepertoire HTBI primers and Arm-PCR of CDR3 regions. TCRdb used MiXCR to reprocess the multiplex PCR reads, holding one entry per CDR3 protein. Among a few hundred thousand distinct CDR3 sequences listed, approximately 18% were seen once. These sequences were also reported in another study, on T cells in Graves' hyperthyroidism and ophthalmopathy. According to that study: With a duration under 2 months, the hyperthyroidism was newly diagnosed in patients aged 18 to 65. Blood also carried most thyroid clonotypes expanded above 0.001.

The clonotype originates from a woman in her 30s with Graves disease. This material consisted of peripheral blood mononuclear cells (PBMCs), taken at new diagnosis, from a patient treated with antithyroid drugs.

The CDR3 DNA follows: TGTGCCAGCAGCCAAACCCCGGGGAAAAATTCACCCCTCCACTTT. It codes for CASSQTPGKNSPLHF. This chain joins TRBV3-1 and TRBJ1-6; D not certain. Germline V gene sequence: CDR1 LGHDT, CDR2 YNNKEL (reference sequence). Trimming pared 2 bases from V and 7 bases from J, leaving 12 bases between. The CDR3 totals 15 residues.